This T cell receptor beta chain was documented in a study of cytomegalovirus exposure and HLA in healthy donors (dated by TCRdb to 2015 to 2018). Study-wide context: According to an earlier analysis of a few hundred of the donors, 200 million or so T cells yielded over 90 million unique TCR beta sequences and approximately 300 Gb of sequence data. Approximately 300 gigabases of sequencing data and 70 million to 100 million unique TCR sequences made up an early release that covered nearly 650 HLA-typed donors. Among the approximately 430 genotyped donors, about 83% belonged to the genetic ancestry cluster associated with self-reported Caucasian donors. The study was designed to test whether signatures of past pathogen exposure could be identified by cataloging public T cell receptors. The study used immunosequencing to profile the T cell repertoires of several hundred subjects and linked those repertoires to cytomegalovirus serostatus. In addition to the first cohort of 666 subjects, a separate validation cohort of 130 or so different subjects was used. To predict cytomegalovirus infection status, the study combined high-throughput TCR immunosequencing, statistical association of individual TCRs with disease status, and machine learning. A later analysis re-examined previously published TCR beta repertoires from hundreds of donors and added high-resolution HLA genotyping to investigate patterns of TCR occurrence. In the later analysis, no new phenotypic data were used to find candidate immune exposures; instead, reliance was placed on TCR beta sequences and their occurrence across donors. In an earlier analysis of about 590 of the donors, high-throughput TCR beta sequencing was used to judge whether each TCR beta V gene segment behaved as functional or pseudogenic. Alongside the repertoire data, information on donor age, sex, ethnicity and CMV serostatus was compiled. A later genetic analysis used genome-wide SNP genotypes for 398 of the 666 donors, treating that subset as a discovery cohort. All discovery cohort repertoires had been generated using a single sequencing platform. HLA typing included class I and class II loci at four-digit resolution. The number of donors typed differed by locus, with about 629-640 for A, B, C, DRB1 and DQB1, about 500 for DQA1, approximately 580 for DPA1, and around 450 for DPB1. Several DR-DQ haplotypes were treated as single units for association and clustering because of strong linkage in the cohort. On average, roughly 240,000 unique TCR beta nucleotide sequences were sequenced per donor among about 400 genotyped donors of the cohort, with roughly 18% of those sequences being non-productive.

Inclusive of the bounding cysteine and phenylalanine, the CDR3 is 16 residues long. Of the read, only the CDR3 DNA is kept; its 48 bases are in frame from base 1. The germline V gene supplies CDR1 MGHDK and CDR2 SYGVNS. The V end loses 3 bases and the J end loses 1 base, and a stretch of 12 bases separates them. As for this clone: The specificity of this receptor is unknown. Nothing much larger sits one base from this clone, and base qualities are not available.

The library was prepared using the immunoSEQ multiplex PCR assay. The multiplex PCR relied on a mix of 60 forward primers for TCR Vbeta segments and 13 reverse primers for TCR Jbeta segments. The CDR3 region of rearranged TCR beta genes was amplified from genomic DNA with a multiplex PCR assay. The amplified TCR beta libraries were sequenced on the Illumina HiSeq System as 87-base-pair reads. The paper's processing steps were these. In a later analysis, some 80 million unique TCR beta chains were counted across the 500 to 850 repertoires, and roughly 10 million of these chains were shared by at least two donors. A nearest-neighbor algorithm error-corrected the raw reads and collapsed the reads into unique sequences, merging closely related sequences to remove PCR and sequencing errors. Alignment of CDR3 sequences to IMGT reference sequences was used to assign V, D and J gene segments. For a sequence to be retained, at least a six-nucleotide match to both a V gene segment and a J gene segment was required. Rearrangements were called productive when the CDR3 lacked stop codons and stayed in frame with V and J; all others were non-productive. Following IMGT convention, CDR3 was defined as the stretch from the second conserved V-encoded cysteine to the conserved J-encoded phenylalanine. In an earlier analysis of some 550 of the donors, sequences lacking an unambiguous match to a single V gene segment were excluded. In an earlier analysis of a few hundred of the donors, a V segment was called functional when productive rearrangements were above 56.7%, and segregating when the standard deviation between donors exceeded 5%. A statistical classification framework was built for diagnosing cytomegalovirus status from the catalog of TCR beta chain sequences. In a later analysis, V and J genes were assigned by comparing TCR nucleotide sequences against IMGT/GENE-DB human TR gene sequences. A later analysis assigned CDR3 sequences and most-parsimonious VDJ recombination scenarios with the TCRdist pipeline. In a later analysis, each TCR beta chain was defined by its CDR3 amino acid sequence together with its V-gene family, and reads lacking a unique V-gene family were excluded. A later analysis removed 592 highly shared, low-generation-probability nucleotide sequences to deal with suspected cross-contamination and a sequencing artifact. For each public chain, a later analysis derived a clonal expansion index from normalized ranks of inferred template counts within each repertoire. A later analysis computed generation probabilities with a VDJ recombination model fitted to out-of-frame rearrangements, and checked the results against IGoR. A later analysis scored TCR-TCR, TCR-HLA and TCR-CMV co-occurrence with hypergeometric tests, applying a repertoire-size bias correction to TCR pairs. False discovery rates were estimated in a later analysis by permuting HLA or CMV assignments 20 times. In a later analysis, co-occurring TCRs were grouped with DBSCAN, and TCRdist sequence similarity was added when clustering was performed within HLA-allele-positive subsets. Repertoires with fewer than 30,000 or more than 120,000 public chains were left out of co-occurrence clustering, as were four to six repertoires with anomalous nucleotide sharing. TCRdb stores this immuneACCESS table with in-frame sequences only. Part of the clones is absent; in the studies checked, under half of the shortfall reflects unresolved V genes, and no reason is known for the rest. V and J calls plus clone size are reproduced from that table; the DNA served to infer D and trimming. The sample contains about 120,000 clones, 80% to 85% of them found a single time. Together, the top ten hold 2.1% of the sample.

Study-wide conclusions, independent of this receptor: Most TCR sequences were seen in very few donors, while some public TCRs were found in many individuals. Several of the top co-occurrence clusters appeared to be linked to parvovirus B19, influenza, CMV and Epstein-Barr virus, according to a later analysis. The sequencing pipeline was judged likely to have produced a cluster of highly shared sequence variants as a technical artifact. The cohort was sequenced for TCR beta chains only, and without alpha or paired-chain data the features that could be detected were limited. Three of the identified cytomegalovirus-associated TCR beta chains were confirmed in vitro to be specific for cytomegalovirus antigens. In a later analysis, HLA-associated TCR beta chains were found to be more clonally expanded and to have lower generation probabilities than equally common non-associated chains. A further reported finding was that TCR beta sequences accurately predicted the HLA-A and HLA-B alleles for most subjects in the first cohort. Because some donors lacked HLA typing at each locus, the association tests relied only on the typed subset. An association between a missense DCLRE1C variant and V-gene and J-gene trimming of TCR beta chains was found in a later genetic analysis and replicated in an independent cohort. When HLA alleles, especially DR and DQ, strongly co-occurred, attributing TCR associations to individual alleles was difficult. Because counts were too low, about 17 rarely observed V segments, including chromosome 9 orphons, were excluded from the earlier analysis of 587 of the donors. A later analysis found that TCR association rates varied across HLA loci, with DRB1 alleles showing the most associated TCRs and HLA-C alleles the fewest. At a false discovery rate of 0.05, a later analysis linked fewer than 20,000 TCR beta sequences to specific HLA alleles. According to the authors, the approach could potentially be generalized to other disease states and immunological phenotypes. According to a later genetic analysis, donors in an Asian-associated ancestry cluster had fewer N-insertions in productive TCRs than the approximately 690-donor mean. An earlier analysis of approximately 530 of the donors showed that most TCR beta V segments appeared in productive rearrangements either about 90% or about 30% of the time, which broadly matched IMGT annotations. The 87-base-pair reads could not distinguish some IMGT-functional V segments, including TRBV6-2 and TRBV6-3, so those segments were excluded. According to a later analysis, most CMV-associated TCR beta chains appeared to be HLA-restricted, and the HLA associations seemed to be driven largely by CMV exposure. Linkage disequilibrium might explain the correlated functional status among segregating V segments, but an unknown experimental factor could not be ruled out. Presence/absence analyses assumed roughly uniform sequencing depth across donors, an assumption that may not hold. For the cohort, immune exposure information was limited to CMV serostatus. The classifier was reported to diagnose cytomegalovirus status with high specificity and sensitivity in both the original and validation cohorts. In the study, around 160 TCR beta chains were listed as associated with cytomegalovirus.

The cohort comprised hundreds of healthy bone marrow donors. At the time of sampling, every cohort member was nominally healthy, though immune exposures that went unrecorded were likely present. The donor was CMV seronegative and was included in the group of 352 seronegative cohort members. A peripheral blood sample was provided by each donor, and peripheral blood mononuclear cells were used for TCR beta sequencing. The Qiagen DNeasy Blood Extraction Kit was used to extract genomic DNA from the blood cell samples. The specimen was PBMCs. The chain is made from TRBV25-1 and TRBJ2-2, with the D gene call left open. This clonotype originated in a man aged 25 to 45 in good health and CMV-seronegative. Here is the DNA: TGTGCCAGCAGTGACGCGTCTCCCCAGAACACCGGGGAGCTGTTTTTT. Its protein product is CASSDASPQNTGELFF.